The 9 T cell receptor beta chains in this list originate from one sample, sequenced in a study of blood T cell repertoires in COVID-19. This table comes from immunoSEQ multiplex PCR, and its TCRdb copy is limited to in-frame clones, with some not included. The sample yields around 90,000 clones, about 85% seen once. The sequenced material came from peripheral blood. The receptors were gathered from a male donor with acute or convalescent COVID-19.

V and J are TRBV11-3 and TRBJ2-1, with D possibly TRBD1 on 6 matching bases. The V end lost 1 base, the J end lost 2 bases, and 9 bases lay between the germline ends. Germline CDR1 and CDR2: SGHNT and YENEEA. This CDR3 has 15 amino acids. The CDR3 sequence is CASSLGDKTYNEQFF. CDR3 nucleotide sequence: TGTGCCAGCAGCTTAGGGGACAAGACCTACAATGAGCAGTTCTTC.

The V call is TRBV3-1 (or the pseudogene TRBV3-2), the J call TRBJ2-2; D not certain. Trimming shortened V by 1 base and J by 1 base, and 10 bases separated the two germline ends. There are 16 residues in the CDR3. Germline V gene lookup returns CDR1 LGHDT and CDR2 YNNKEL (reference sequence). The CDR3 region has the DNA TGTGCCAGCAGCCAAGGACTGACGTTGAACACCGGGGAGCTGTTTTTT. The encoded protein is CASSQGLTLNTGELFF.

The J gene is TRBJ2-1, the V gene TRBV4-1; D remains ambiguous. Deletions cut 2 bases from V and 0 bases from J, with 11 bases between. Germline V gene lookup returns CDR1 MGHRA and CDR2 YSYEKL. This CDR3 has 16 residues. This chain's CDR3 is CASSQTDTSSYNEQFF. CDR3 nucleotides: TGCGCCAGCAGCCAAACAGACACCAGCTCCTACAATGAGCAGTTCTTC.

This clone showed up just once. The V gene is TRBV6-5, the J gene TRBJ1-1; no clear D gene. Per the germline V gene, CDR1 is MNHEY and CDR2 is SVGAGI. Deletions cut 4 bases from V and 3 bases from J, with 12 bases between. CDR3 length: 14 residues. CDR3 amino acids: CASSFANADTEAFF. The CDR3 coding sequence is TGTGCCAGCAGTTTCGCAAATGCGGACACTGAAGCTTTCTTT.

The CDR3 reads CASSNSVNSGNTIYF. The CDR3 nucleotides read TGCGCCAGCAGCAATAGCGTAAACTCTGGAAACACCATATATTTT. The chain uses TRBV5-1 and TRBJ1-3, with D hard to call. The V end was cut by 4 bases, the J end by 0 bases, with 11 bases between. Looked up from germline, CDR1 is SGHRS and CDR2 is YFSETQ. CDR3 length equals 15 residues.

This chain uses TRBV19 with TRBJ1-6, with 7 bases lining up with TRBD1. Trimming removed 5 bases from V and 7 bases from J; junction bases left unmatched: 8. CDR3 length: 15 amino acids. Germline CDR1 is LNHDA and CDR2 is SQIVND (reference sequence). In DNA, the CDR3 is TGTGCCAGTAGTGAGGGGGCGGGGAGAAATTCACCCCTCCACTTT. Residues: CASSEGAGRNSPLHF.

This chain connects TRBV7-9 to TRBJ2-7, with 8 bases matching TRBD1. Germline V gene sequence: CDR1 SEHNR, CDR2 FQNEAQ (reference sequence). This CDR3 is 14 amino acids long. V lost 7 bases and J lost 4; bases outside the gene matches: 9. The CDR3: CASIEGTGLYEQYF. The CDR3 region has the DNA TGTGCCAGCATCGAAGGGACAGGACTTTACGAGCAGTACTTC.

This clone has a single count. This rearrangement joins TRBV7-6 to TRBJ2-5; TRBD1 might be the D (6 bases). The CDR3 runs 14 residues. CDR1 and CDR2 from the germline V gene are SGHVS and FNYEAQ. The V end was cut by 7 bases, the J end by 1 base, with 13 bases between. CDR3 bases: TGTGCCAGCAAGGACAGATCACTCCAAGAGACCCAGTACTTC. It is translated as CASKDRSLQETQYF.

This clone appeared once. V and J are TRBV15 and TRBJ2-7, with 11 positions matching TRBD2. V shed 0 bases, J shed 0 bases, and the junction held 1 base outside the gene matches. CDR3 length: 16 residues. Germline assignment: CDR1 LNHNV and CDR2 YYDKDF (reference sequence). The CDR3 region is CATSRELAGASYEQYF. DNA for the CDR3: TGTGCCACCAGCAGAGAACTAGCGGGGGCCTCCTACGAGCAGTACTTC.